This entry describes one T cell receptor beta chain. This sample is part of a study of blood T cell repertoires in COVID-19. Produced via immunoSEQ multiplex PCR; TCRdb's table is partial and in-frame only. The table records some 100,000 clones, roughly nine tenths of them present only once. The V end was cut by 6 bases, the J end by 1 base, with 13 bases between. The germline gives CDR1 SNHLY, CDR2 FYNNEI. The CDR3 has 15 amino acids. Sample: peripheral blood. This chain uses TRBV2 with TRBJ1-5, with D perhaps matching TRBD1 (6 bases). The sequence came from a man in his forties or fifties with acute or convalescent COVID-19. In DNA form, the CDR3 reads TGTGCCAGCAGCAGGGGCCCCGGGAGCAATCAGCCCCAGCATTTT. This translates into CASSRGPGSNQPQHF.